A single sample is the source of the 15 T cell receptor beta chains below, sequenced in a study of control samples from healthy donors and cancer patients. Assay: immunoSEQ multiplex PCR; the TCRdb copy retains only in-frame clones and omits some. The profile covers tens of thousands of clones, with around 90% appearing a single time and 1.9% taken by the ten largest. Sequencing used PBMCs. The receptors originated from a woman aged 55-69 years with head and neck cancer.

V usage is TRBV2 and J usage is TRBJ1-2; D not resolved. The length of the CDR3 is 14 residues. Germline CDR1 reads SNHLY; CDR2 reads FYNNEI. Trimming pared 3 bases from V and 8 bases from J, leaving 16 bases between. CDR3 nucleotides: TGTGCCAGCAGTGAGGTAGATCGAAATTGGGGCTACACCTTC. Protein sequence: CASSEVDRNWGYTF.

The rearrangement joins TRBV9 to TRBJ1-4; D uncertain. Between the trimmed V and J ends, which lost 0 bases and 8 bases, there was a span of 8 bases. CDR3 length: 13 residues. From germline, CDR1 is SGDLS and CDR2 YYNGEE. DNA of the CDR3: TGTGCCAGCAGCGTAGGTCTAGGGGAAAAACTGTTTTTT. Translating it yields CASSVGLGEKLFF.

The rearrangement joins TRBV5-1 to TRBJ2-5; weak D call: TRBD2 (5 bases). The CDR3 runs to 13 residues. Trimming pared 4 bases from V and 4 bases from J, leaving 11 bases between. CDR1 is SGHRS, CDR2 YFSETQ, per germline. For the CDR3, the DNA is TGCGCCAGCAGCGTGGGGAGAACAGAGACCCAGTACTTC. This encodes CASSVGRTETQYF.

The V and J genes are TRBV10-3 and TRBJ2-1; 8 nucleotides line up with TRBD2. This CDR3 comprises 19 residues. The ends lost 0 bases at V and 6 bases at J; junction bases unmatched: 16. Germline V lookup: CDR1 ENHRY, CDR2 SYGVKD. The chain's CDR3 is CAISESAYSGEKLTNEQFF. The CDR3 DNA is TGTGCCATCAGTGAGTCGGCCTATAGCGGGGAAAAACTAACCAATGAGCAGTTCTTC.

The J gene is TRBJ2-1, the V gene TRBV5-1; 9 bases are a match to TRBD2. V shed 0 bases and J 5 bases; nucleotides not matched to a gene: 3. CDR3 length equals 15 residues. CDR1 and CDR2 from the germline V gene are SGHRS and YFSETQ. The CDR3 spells CASSLGLAVNNEQFF. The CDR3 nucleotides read TGCGCCAGCAGCTTGGGACTAGCGGTAAACAATGAGCAGTTCTTC.

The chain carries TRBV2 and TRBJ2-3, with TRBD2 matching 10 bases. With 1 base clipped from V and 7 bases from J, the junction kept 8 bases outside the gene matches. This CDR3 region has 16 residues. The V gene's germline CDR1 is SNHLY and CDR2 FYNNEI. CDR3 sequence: CASSEESSGRGNTQYF. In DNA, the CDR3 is TGTGCCAGCAGTGAAGAATCTAGCGGGAGAGGAAATACGCAGTATTTT.

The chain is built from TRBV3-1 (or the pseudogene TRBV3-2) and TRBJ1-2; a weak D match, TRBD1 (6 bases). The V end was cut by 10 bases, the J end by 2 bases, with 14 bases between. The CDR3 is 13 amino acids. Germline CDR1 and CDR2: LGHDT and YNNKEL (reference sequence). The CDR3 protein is CATTDRENYGYTF. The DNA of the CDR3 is TGTGCCACCACGGACAGAGAGAACTATGGCTACACCTTC.

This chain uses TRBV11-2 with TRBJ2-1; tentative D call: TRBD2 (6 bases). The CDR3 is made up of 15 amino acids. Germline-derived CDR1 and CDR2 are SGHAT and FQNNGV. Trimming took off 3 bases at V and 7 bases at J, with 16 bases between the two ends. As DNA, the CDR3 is TGTGCCAGCAGCTTGGTTGTCGGGAGTTTTAATGAGCAGTTCTTC. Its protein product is CASSLVVGSFNEQFF.

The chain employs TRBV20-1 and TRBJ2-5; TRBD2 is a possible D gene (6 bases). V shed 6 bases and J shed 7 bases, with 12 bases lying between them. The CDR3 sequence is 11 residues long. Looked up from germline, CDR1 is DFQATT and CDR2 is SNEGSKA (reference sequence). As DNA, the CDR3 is TGCAGTGCCAGGATGGGGGGGACCCAGTACTTC. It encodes CSARMGGTQYF.

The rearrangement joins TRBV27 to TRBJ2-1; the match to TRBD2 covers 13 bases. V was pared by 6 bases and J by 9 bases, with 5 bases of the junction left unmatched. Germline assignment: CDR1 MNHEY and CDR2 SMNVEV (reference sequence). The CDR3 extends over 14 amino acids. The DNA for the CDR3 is TGTGCCAGCAGGGGGGGGACTAGCGGGACTGAGCAGTTCTTC. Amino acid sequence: CASRGGTSGTEQFF.

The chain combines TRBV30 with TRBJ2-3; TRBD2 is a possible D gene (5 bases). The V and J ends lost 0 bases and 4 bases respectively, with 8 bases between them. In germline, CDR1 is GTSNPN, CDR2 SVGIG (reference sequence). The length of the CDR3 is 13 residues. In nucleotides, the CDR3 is TGTGCCTGGAGTGTAGGAGCGGCAGATACGCAGTATTTT. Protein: CAWSVGAADTQYF.

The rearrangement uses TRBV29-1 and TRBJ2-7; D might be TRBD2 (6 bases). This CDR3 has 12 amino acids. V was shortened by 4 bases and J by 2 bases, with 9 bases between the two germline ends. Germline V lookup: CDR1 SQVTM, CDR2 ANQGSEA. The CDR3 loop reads CSVGSSAYEQYF. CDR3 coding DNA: TGCAGCGTTGGTTCTAGCGCCTACGAGCAGTACTTC.

The CDR3 DNA reads as TGCAGCCTCCCGGGTTACAATGAGCAGTTCTTC. Translation gives CSLPGYNEQFF. This chain joins TRBV29-1 and TRBJ2-1; D is undetermined. From germline, CDR1 is SQVTM and CDR2 ANQGSEA. This CDR3 has 11 amino acids. Trimming cost V 8 bases and J 4 bases, with 9 bases left between them.

Here the CDR3 reads CASSPGQVDGYTF. DNA of the CDR3: TGTGCCAGCTCACCTGGCCAAGTCGACGGCTACACCTTC. The gene calls are TRBV18 and TRBJ1-2, with D hard to call. Trimming shortened V by 3 bases and J by 8 bases, and 13 bases separated the two germline ends. Germline V gene data show CDR1 as KGHSH and CDR2 as LQKENI. The CDR3 has 13 amino acids.

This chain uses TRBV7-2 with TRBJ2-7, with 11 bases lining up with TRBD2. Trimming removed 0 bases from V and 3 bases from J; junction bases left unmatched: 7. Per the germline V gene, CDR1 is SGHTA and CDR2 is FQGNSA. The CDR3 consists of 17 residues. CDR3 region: CASSLARTSGSFYEQYF. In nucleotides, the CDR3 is TGTGCCAGCAGCTTAGCCAGGACTAGCGGGTCCTTCTACGAGCAGTACTTC.